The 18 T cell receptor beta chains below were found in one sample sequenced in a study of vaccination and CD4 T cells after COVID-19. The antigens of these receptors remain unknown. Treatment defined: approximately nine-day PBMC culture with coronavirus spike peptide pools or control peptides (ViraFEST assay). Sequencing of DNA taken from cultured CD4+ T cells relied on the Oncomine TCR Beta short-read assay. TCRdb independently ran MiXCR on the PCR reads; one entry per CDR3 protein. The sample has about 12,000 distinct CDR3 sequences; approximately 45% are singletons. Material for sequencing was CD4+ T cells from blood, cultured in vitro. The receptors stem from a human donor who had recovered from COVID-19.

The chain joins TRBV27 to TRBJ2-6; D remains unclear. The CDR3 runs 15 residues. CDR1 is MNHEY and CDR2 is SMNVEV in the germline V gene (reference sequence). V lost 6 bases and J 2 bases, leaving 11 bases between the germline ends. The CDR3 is CASSPESTGANVLTF. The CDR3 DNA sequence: TGTGCCAGCAGCCCCGAAAGTACTGGGGCCAACGTCCTGACTTTC.

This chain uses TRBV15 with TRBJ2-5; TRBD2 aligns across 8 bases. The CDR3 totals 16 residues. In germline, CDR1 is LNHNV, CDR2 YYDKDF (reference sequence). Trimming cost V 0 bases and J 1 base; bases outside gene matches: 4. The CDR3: CATSRDGGLGQETQYF. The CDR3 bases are TGTGCCACCAGCAGAGATGGGGGACTAGGCCAAGAGACCCAGTACTTC.

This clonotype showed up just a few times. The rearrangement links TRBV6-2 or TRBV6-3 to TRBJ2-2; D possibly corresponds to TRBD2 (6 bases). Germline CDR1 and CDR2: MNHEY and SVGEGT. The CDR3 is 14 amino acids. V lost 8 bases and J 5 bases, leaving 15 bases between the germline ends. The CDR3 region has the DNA TGTGCCAGCCAAGTACTAGCAGGTACCGGGGAGCTGTTTTTT. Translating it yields CASQVLAGTGELFF.

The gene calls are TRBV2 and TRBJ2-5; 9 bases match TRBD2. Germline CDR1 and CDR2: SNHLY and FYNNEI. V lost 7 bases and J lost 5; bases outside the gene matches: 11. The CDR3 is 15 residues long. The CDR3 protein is CASIRGTSRRETQYF. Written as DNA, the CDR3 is TGTGCCAGCATCCGGGGGACTAGCCGCAGGGAGACCCAGTACTTC.

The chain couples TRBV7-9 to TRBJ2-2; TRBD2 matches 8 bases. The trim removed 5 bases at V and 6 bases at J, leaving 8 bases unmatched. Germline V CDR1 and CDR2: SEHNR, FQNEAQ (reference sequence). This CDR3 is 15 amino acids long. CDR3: CASSDQRGRAGELFF. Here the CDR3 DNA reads TGTGCCAGCAGCGACCAGCGGGGGCGGGCCGGGGAGCTGTTTTTT.

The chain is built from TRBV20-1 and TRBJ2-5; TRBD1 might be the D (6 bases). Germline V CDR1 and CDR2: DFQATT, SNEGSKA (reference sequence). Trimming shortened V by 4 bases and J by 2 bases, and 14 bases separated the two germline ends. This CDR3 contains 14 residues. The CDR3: CSATGQTIQETQYF. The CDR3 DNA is TGCAGTGCTACAGGACAGACGATACAAGAGACCCAGTACTTC.

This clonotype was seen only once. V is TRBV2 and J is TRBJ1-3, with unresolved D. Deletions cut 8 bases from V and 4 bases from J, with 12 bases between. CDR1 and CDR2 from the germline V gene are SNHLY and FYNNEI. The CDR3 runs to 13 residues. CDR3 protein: CASQTDPGNTIYF. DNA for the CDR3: TGTGCCAGCCAGACCGACCCGGGAAACACCATATATTTT.

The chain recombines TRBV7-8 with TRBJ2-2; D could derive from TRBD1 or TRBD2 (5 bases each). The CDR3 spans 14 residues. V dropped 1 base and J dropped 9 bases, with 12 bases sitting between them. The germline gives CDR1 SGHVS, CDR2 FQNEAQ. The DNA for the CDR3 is TGTGCCAGCAGCTTAGTTTTGAGGGGCCGGGAGCTGTTTTTT. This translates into CASSLVLRGRELFF.

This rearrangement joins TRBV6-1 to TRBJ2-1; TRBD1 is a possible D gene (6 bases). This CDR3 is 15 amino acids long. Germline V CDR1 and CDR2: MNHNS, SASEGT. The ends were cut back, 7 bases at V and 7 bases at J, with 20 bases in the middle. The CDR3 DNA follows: TGTGCCAGCACCTCTCAGGGGTTTGTGGTGAATGAGCAGTTCTTC. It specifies CASTSQGFVVNEQFF.

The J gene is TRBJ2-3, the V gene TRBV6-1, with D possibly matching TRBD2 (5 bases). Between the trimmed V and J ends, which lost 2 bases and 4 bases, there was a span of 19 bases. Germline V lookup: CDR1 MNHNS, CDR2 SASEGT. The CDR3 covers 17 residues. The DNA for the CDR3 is TGTGCCAGCAGTGAACCCCCGGGGAGCGAAGTTTCAGATACGCAGTATTTT. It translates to CASSEPPGSEVSDTQYF.

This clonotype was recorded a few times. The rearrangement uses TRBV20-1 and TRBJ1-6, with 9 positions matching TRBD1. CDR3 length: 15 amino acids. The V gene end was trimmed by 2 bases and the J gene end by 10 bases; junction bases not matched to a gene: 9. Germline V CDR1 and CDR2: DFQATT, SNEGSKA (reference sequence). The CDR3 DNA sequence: TGCAGTGCTAGATTACAGGGACAGGGTGGGTCACCCCTCCACTTT. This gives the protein CSARLQGQGGSPLHF.

CDR3 in amino acids: CASSYSTGGGYGYTF. The CDR3 DNA is TGTGCCAGCAGTTACTCGACAGGGGGTGGCTATGGCTACACCTTC. The J gene is TRBJ1-2, the V gene TRBV6-5; 9 bases are shared with TRBD1. Germline V gene data show CDR1 as MNHEY and CDR2 as SVGAGI. Unmatched junction bases numbered 3, after V lost 0 bases and J lost 4 bases. This CDR3 spans 15 amino acids.

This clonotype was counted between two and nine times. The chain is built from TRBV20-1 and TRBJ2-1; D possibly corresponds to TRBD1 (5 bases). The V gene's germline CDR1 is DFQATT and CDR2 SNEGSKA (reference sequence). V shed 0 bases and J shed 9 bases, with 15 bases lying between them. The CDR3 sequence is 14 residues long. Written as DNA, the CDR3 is TGCAGTGCTAGAGATCTCGGCAGGGTGACTGAGCAGTTCTTC. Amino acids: CSARDLGRVTEQFF.

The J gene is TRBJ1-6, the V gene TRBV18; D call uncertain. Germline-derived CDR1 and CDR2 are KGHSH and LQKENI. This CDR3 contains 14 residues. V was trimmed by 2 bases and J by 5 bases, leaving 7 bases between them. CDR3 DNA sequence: TGTGCCAGCTCACCAGGACGGAATAATTCACCCCTCCACTTT. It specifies CASSPGRNNSPLHF. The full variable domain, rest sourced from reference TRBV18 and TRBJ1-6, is NAGVMQNPRHLVRRRGQEARLRCSPMKGHSHVYWYRQLPEEGLKFMVYLQKENIIDESGMPKERFSAEFPKEGPSILRIQQVVRGDSAAYFCASSPGRNNSPLHFGNGTRLTVT.

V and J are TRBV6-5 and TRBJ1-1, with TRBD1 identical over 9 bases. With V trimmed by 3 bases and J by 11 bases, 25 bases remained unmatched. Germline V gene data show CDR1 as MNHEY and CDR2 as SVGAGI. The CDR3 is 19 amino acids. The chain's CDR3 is CASSYAPGEGQGGSSSAFF. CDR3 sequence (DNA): TGTGCCAGCAGTTATGCCCCAGGAGAGGGACAGGGAGGTTCGTCTAGTGCTTTCTTT.

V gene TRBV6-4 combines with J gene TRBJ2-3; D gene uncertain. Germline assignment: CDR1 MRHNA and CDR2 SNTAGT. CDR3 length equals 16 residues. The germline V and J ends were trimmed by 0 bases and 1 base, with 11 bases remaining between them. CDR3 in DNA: TGTGCCAGCAGTGACTCGATAAGGGAAGGCACAGATACGCAGTATTTT. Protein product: CASSDSIREGTDTQYF.

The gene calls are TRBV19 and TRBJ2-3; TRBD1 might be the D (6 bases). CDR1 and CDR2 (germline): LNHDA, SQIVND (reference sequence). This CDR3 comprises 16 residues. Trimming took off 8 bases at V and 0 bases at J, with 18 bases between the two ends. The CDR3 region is CASLGTGHPSTDTQYF. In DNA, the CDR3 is TGTGCCAGTCTGGGGACGGGACACCCTAGCACAGATACGCAGTATTTT.

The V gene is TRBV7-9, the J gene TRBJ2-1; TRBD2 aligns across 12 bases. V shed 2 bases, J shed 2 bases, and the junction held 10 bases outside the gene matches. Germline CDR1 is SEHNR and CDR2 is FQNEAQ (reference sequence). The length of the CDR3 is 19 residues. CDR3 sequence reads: CASSLSSTSGRRPYNEQFF. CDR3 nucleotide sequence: TGTGCCAGCAGCTTATCGTCTACTAGCGGGAGGAGGCCCTACAATGAGCAGTTCTTC.